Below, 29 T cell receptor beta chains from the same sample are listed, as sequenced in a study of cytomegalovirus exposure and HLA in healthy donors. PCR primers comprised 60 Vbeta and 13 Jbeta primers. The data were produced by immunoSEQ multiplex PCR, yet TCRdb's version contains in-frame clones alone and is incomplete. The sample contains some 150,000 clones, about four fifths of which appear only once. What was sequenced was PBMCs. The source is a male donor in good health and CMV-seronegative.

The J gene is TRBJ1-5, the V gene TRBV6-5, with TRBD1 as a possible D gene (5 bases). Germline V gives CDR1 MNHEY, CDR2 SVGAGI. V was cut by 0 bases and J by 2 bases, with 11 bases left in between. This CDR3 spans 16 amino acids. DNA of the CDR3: TGTGCCAGCAGTTACTCCGGGACTCGGCGCAATCAGCCCCAGCATTTT. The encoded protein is CASSYSGTRRNQPQHF.

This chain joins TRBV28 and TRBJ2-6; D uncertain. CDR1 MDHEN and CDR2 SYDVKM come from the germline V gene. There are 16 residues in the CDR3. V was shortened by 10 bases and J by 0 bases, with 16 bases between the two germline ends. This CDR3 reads CATKMVGASGANVLTF. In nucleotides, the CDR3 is TGTGCCACTAAGATGGTGGGCGCCTCTGGGGCCAACGTCCTGACTTTC.

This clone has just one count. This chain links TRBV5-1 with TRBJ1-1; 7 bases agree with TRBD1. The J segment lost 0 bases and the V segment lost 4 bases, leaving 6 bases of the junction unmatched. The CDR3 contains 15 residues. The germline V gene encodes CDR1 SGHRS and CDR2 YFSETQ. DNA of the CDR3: TGCGCCAGCAGCCTCCAACAGGGGATGAACACTGAAGCTTTCTTT. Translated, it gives CASSLQQGMNTEAFF.

CDR3 sequence: CASSRGTPSNQPQHF. CDR3 coding DNA: TGTGCCAGCAGCCGCGGGACTCCGAGCAATCAGCCCCAGCATTTT. This rearrangement joins TRBV6-5 to TRBJ1-5; D is perhaps TRBD1 (5 bases). V lost 6 bases, J lost 1 base, and 13 bases lay in between. This CDR3 is 15 amino acids long. Germline values: CDR1 MNHEY, CDR2 SVGAGI.

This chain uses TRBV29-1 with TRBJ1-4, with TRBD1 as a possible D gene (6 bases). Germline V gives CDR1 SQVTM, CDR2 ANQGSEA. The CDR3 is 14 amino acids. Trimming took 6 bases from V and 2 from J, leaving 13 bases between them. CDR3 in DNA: TGCAGCGTGTACAGGACAGAGACTAATGAAAAACTGTTTTTT. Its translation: CSVYRTETNEKLFF.

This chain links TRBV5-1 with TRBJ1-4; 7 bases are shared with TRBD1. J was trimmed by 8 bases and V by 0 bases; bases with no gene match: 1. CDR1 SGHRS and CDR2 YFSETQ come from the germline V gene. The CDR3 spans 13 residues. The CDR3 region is CASSLGQGEKLFF. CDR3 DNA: TGCGCCAGCAGCTTGGGACAGGGAGAAAAACTGTTTTTT.

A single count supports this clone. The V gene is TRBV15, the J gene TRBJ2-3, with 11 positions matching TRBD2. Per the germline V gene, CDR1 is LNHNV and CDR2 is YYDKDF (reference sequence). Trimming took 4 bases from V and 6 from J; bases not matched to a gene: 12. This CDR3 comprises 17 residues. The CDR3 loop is CATSTGLADILWDTQYF. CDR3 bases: TGTGCCACCAGCACGGGACTAGCGGACATTTTATGGGATACGCAGTATTTT.

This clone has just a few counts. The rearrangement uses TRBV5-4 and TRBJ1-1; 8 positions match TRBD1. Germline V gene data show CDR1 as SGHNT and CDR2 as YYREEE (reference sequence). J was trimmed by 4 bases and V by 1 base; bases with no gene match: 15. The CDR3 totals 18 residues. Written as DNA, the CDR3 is TGTGCCAGCAGCTTGAGGTCGCAGGGGGCGCGAAGGAGCACTGAAGCTTTCTTT. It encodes CASSLRSQGARRSTEAFF.

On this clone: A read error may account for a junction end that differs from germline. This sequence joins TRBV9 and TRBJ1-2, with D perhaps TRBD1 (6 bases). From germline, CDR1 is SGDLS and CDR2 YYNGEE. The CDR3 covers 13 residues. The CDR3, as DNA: TGTGCCAGCAGCGTAACAGGGAGCAATGGCTACACTTTC. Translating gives CASSVTGSNGYTF. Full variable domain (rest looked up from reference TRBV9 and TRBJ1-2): DSGVTQTPKHLITATGQRVTLRCSPRSGDLSVYWYQQSLDQGLQFLIQYYNGEERAKGNILERFSAQQFPDLHSELNLSSLELGDSALYFCASSVTGSNGYTFGSGTRLTVV.

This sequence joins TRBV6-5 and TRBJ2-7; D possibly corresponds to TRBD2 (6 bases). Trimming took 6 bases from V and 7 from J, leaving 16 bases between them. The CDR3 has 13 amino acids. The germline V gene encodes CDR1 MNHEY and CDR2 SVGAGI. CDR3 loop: CASSSGLSREQYF. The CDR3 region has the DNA TGTGCCAGCAGCAGTGGACTAAGCCGGGAGCAGTACTTC.

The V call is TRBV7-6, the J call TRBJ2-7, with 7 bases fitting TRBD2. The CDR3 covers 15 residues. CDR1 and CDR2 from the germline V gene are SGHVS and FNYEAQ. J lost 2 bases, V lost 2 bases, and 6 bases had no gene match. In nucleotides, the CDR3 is TGTGCCAGCAGCTTATGGCCTAGCGGCACCTACGAGCAGTACTTC. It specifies CASSLWPSGTYEQYF.

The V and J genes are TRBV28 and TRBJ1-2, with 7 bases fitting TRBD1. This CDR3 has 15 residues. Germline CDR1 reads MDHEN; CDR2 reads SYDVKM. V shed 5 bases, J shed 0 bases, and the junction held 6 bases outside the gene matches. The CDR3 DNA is TGTGCCAGCAGTCCCCACGACAGGGCTAACTATGGCTACACCTTC. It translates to CASSPHDRANYGYTF.

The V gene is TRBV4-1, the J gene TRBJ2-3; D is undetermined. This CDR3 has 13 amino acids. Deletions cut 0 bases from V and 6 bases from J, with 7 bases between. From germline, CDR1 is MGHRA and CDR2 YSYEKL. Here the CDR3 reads CASSQDLSDTQYF. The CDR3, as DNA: TGCGCCAGCAGCCAAGATCTTTCTGATACGCAGTATTTT.

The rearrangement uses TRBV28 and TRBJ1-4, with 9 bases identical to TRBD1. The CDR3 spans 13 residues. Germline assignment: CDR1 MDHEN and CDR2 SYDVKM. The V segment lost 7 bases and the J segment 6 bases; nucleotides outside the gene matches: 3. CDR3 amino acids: CASTGQGHEKLFF. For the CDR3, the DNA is TGTGCCAGCACTGGACAGGGGCATGAAAAACTGTTTTTT.

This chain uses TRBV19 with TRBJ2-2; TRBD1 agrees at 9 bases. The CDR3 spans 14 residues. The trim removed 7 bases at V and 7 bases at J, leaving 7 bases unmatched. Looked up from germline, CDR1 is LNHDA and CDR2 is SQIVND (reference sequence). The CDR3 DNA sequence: TGTGCCAGTAAACCGGGACAGGGCAACGGGGAGCTGTTTTTT. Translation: CASKPGQGNGELFF. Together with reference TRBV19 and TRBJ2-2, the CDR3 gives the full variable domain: DGGITQSPKYLFRKEGQNVTLSCEQNLNHDAMYWYRQDPGQGLRLIYYSQIVNDFQKGDIAEGYSVSREKKESFPLTVTSAQKNPTAFYLCASKPGQGNGELFFGEGSRLTVL.

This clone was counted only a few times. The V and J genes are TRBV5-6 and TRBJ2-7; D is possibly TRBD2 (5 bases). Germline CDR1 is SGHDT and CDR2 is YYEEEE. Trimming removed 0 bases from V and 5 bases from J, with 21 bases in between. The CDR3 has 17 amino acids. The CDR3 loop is CASSLALWITTRDEQYF. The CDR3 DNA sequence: TGTGCCAGCAGCTTGGCTCTGTGGATAACTACGAGGGACGAGCAGTACTTC.

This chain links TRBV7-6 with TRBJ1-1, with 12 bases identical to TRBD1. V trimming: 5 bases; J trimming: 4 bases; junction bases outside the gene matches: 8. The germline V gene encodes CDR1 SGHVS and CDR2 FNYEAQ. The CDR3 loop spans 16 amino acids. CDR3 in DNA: TGTGCCAGCAGCCCGGGACAGGGGGCGCAGGGCACTGAAGCTTTCTTT. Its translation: CASSPGQGAQGTEAFF.

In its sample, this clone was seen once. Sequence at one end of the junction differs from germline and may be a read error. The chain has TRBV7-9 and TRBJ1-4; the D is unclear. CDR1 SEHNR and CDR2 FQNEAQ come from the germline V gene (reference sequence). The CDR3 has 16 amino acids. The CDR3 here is CSSSLVISVTNEKLFF. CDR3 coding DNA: TGTTCCAGCAGCTTAGTTATATCCGTCACTAATGAAAAACTGTTTTTT.

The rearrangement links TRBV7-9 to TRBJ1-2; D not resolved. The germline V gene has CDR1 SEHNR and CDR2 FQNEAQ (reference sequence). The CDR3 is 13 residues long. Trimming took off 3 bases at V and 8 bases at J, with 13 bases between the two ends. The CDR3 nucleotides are TGTGCCAGCAGCTTGGCCGCCATGGCCGGCTACACCTTC. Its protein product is CASSLAAMAGYTF.

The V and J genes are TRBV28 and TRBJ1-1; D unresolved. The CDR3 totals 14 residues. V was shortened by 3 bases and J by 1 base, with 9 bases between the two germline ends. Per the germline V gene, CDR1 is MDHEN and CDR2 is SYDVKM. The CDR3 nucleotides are TGTGCCAGCAGTTTGACTTCCGCGAACACTGAAGCTTTCTTT. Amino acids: CASSLTSANTEAFF.

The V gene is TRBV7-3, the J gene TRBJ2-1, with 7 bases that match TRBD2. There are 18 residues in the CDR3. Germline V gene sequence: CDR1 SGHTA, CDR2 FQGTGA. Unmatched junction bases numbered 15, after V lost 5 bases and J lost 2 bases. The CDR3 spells CASSPSLWEGPAYNEQFF. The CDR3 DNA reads TGTGCCAGCAGCCCATCTCTCTGGGAGGGCCCAGCCTACAATGAGCAGTTCTTC.

DNA for the CDR3: TGTGCCAGCAGTCCCAGGGCAGACACCGGGGAGCTGTTTTTT. Residues: CASSPRADTGELFF. The chain recombines TRBV6-4 with TRBJ2-2; a possible D gene is TRBD1 (5 bases). This CDR3 has 14 residues. The V end was cut by 5 bases, the J end by 3 bases, with 10 bases between. Germline loops: CDR1 MRHNA, CDR2 SNTAGT.

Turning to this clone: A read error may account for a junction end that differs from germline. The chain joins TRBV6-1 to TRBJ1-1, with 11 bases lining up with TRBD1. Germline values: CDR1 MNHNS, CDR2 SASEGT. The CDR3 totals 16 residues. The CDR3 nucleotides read TGTGCCATCAGTGAAGGACAGGGGGCTGGTAACACTGAAGCTTTCTTT. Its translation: CAISEGQGAGNTEAFF.

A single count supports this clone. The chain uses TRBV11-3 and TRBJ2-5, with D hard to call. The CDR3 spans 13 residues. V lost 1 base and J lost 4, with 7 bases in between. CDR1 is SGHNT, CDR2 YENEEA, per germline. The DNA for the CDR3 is TGTGCCAGCAGCTTAGGACCGGGAGAGACCCAGTACTTC. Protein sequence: CASSLGPGETQYF.

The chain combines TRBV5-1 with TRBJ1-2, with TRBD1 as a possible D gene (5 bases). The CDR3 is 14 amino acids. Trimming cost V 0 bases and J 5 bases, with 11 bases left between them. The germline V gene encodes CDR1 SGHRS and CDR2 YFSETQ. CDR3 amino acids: CASSLGRAEYGYTF. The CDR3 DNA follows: TGCGCCAGCAGCTTGGGCAGGGCAGAGTATGGCTACACCTTC.

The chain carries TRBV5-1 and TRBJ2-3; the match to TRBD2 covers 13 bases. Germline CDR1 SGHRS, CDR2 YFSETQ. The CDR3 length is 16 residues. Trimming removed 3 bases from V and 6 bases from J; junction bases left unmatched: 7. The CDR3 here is CASSWGTSGVWDTQYF. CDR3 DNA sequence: TGCGCCAGCAGCTGGGGGACTAGCGGGGTTTGGGATACGCAGTATTTT.

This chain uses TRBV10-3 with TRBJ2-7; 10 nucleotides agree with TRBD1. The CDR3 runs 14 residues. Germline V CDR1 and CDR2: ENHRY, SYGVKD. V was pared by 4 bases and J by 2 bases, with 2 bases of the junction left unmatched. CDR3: CAISGGTGAYEQYF. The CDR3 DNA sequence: TGTGCCATCAGTGGAGGGACAGGGGCCTACGAGCAGTACTTC.

The CDR3, as DNA: TGTGCCAGCAGCTTAGCAACAGGGGAAAACACCGGGGAGCTGTTTTTT. Translating it yields CASSLATGENTGELFF. The chain links TRBV11-3 to TRBJ2-2, with TRBD1 matching over 7 bases. The CDR3 has 16 amino acids. J gave up 2 bases and V 1 base, and 4 bases lay outside the gene matches. Germline CDR1 reads SGHNT; CDR2 reads YENEEA.

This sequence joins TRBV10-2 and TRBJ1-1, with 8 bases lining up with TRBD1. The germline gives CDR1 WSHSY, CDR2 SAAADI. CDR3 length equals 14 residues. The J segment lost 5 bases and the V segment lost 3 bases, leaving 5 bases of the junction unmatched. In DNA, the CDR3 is TGCGCCAGCAGTGACGGACAGGGAAGGACTGAAGCTTTCTTT. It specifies CASSDGQGRTEAFF.